This T cell receptor (beta chain) stems from a study of blood T cell repertoires in COVID-19. As for the study in general: From T cells, B-cell-depleted T cells, or PBMCs came the material, which was cDNA or gDNA.

The V end lost 3 bases, the J end lost 2 bases, and 12 bases lay between the germline ends. This CDR3 contains 15 residues. Germline V gene data show CDR1 as SGHRS and CDR2 as YFSETQ. Enrolled through a virtual design, the participants were between 18 and 89 years of age and came from around 25 US areas. Clinical history as reported by participants underpinned cohort assignment. All exposed participants met a person with COVID-19 within 2 weeks before entering the study. Some clones are missing from TCRdb's copy, which holds only in-frame ones; the method was immunoSEQ multiplex PCR. The table lists around 140,000 clones, roughly 87% of them singletons.

What was sequenced was PBMCs or T cells enriched from blood (not recorded which). The sequence came from a woman between 40 and 55 years old who had been exposed to COVID-19. V and J are TRBV5-1 and TRBJ1-5, with a tentative D call TRBD1 (6 bases). CDR3 amino acids: CASSSQGGGNQPQHF. In DNA, the CDR3 is TGCGCCAGCAGCTCACAGGGTGGGGGCAATCAGCCCCAGCATTTT.